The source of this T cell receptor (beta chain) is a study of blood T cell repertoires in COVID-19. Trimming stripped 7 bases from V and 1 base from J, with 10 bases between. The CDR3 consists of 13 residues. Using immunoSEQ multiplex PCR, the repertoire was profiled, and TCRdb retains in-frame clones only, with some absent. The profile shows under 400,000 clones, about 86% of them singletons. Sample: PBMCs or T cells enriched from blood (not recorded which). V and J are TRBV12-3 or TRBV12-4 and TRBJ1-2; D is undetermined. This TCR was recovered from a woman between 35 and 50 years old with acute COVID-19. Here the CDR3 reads CASTGSVNYGYTF. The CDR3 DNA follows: TGTGCCAGCACCGGTTCGGTTAACTATGGCTACACCTTC.